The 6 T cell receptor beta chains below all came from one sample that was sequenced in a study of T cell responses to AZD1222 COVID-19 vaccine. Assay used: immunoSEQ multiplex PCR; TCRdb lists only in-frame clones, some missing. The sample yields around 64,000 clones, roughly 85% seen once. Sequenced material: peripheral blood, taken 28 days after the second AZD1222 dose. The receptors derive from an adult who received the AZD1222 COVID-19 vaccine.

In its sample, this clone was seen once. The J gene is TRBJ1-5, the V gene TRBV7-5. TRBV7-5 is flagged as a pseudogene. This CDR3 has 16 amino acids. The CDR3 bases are TGTGCCAGAGCCAACAAGTGGGTTTTTAGCAATCAGCCCCAGCATTTT. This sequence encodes CARANKWVFSNQPQHF.

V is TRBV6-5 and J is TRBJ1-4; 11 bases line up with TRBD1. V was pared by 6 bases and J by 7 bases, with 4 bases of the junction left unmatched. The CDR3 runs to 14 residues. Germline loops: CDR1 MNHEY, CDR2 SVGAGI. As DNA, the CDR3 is TGTGCCAGCAGACGAGGACAGGGGGCTGAAAAACTGTTTTTT. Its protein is CASRRGQGAEKLFF.

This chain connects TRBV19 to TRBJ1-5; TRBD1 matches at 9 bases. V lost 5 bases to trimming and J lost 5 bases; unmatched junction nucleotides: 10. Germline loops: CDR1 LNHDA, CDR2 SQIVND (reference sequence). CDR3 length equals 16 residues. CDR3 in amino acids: CASSLPKQGADQPQHF. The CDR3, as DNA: TGTGCCAGTAGTCTCCCAAAACAGGGGGCGGATCAGCCCCAGCATTTT.

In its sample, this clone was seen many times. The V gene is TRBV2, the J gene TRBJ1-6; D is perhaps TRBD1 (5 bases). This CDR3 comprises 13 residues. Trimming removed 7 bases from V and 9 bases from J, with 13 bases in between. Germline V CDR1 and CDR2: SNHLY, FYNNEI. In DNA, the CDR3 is TGTGCCAGCACCCGGACTCAGGGTTCACCCCTCCACTTT. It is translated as CASTRTQGSPLHF.

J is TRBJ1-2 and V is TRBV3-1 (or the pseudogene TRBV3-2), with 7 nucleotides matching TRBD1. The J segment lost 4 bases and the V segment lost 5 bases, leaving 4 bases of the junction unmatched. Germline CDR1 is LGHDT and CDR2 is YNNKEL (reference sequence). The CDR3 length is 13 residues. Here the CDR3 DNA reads TGTGCCAGCAGCGACAGGGCCGGCTATGGCTACACCTTC. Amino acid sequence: CASSDRAGYGYTF.

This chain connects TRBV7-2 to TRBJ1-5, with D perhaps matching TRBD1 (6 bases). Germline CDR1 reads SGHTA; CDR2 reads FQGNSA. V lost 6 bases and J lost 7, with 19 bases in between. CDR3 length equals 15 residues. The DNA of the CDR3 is TGTGCCAGCAGGTCTGAGGGGGACTTTGGGCAGCCCCAGCATTTT. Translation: CASRSEGDFGQPQHF.